This T cell receptor (beta chain) was sequenced for a study of cytotoxic CD8 clonotypes in ibrutinib-treated CLL. Overall study context: The authors obtained response samples at a median of around 11 months of treatment, range 6 to 36. Points from the study as a whole: Public clonotypes (which were uncommon) either contracted or remained stable on treatment.

This clone was seen a few times. Antigen: not known. Other DNA sequences of this sample code for an identical CDR3. Deletions cut 6 bases from V and 4 bases from J, with 9 bases between. CDR3 size: 12 residues. Germline CDR1 reads MNHEY; CDR2 reads SVGAGI. Depth targeted 1 in 200,000 to 1 in 1 million T cells, averaging 10x coverage per clonotype. This table comes from immunoSEQ multiplex PCR, and its TCRdb copy is limited to in-frame clones, with some not included. The sample has about 270,000 clones, around 76% seen once. PBMCs that had been cryopreserved were the source of about 2 micrograms of genomic DNA for TCR beta libraries.

The chain has TRBV6-5 and TRBJ1-2, with D hard to call. This receptor was taken from a human donor with chronic lymphocytic leukemia. The input for sequencing was PBMCs, taken at disease progression, from a patient treated with ibrutinib. CDR3 nucleotides: TGTGCCAGCAGCCGCGGGATCTATGGCTACACCTTC. It yields the protein CASSRGIYGYTF.